This is a list of T cell receptor beta chains from one sample in a study of OX40 agonist ivuxolimab in advanced cancers. The repertoire was sequenced with immunoSEQ multiplex PCR; TCRdb's copy has only in-frame clones and lacks some. This table has 8,500 to 13,000 clones, approximately 84% appearing once. This specimen consisted of CD4+ or CD8+ T cells sorted from blood, obtained in a trial of the OX40 agonist ivuxolimab. The receptors derive from an adult with an advanced solid tumor such as melanoma, head and neck, liver or kidney cancer. Each CDR3 is given with its conserved first and last residue.

v_call	j_call	cdr3_aa
TRBV27	TRBJ2-2	CASSLLQGVGTGELFF
TRBV11-3	TRBJ2-7	CASSLGGGVSYEQYF
TRBV7-6	TRBJ2-7	CASSPGTEQYF
TRBV5-5	TRBJ2-5	CASSAHDRGEETQYF
TRBV7-9	TRBJ2-1	CASSFLSYNEQFF
TRBV6-1	TRBJ1-2	CATLDGYTF
TRBV5-1	TRBJ1-2	CASSVRQDFYGYTF
TRBV7-9	TRBJ2-3	CASTSIRGTEISSTDTQYF
TRBV10-3	TRBJ2-7	CAIKAGTSGRATEQYF
TRBV13	TRBJ2-7	CASSHLGVYEQYF
TRBV9	TRBJ2-1	CASSVGGEQFF
TRBV7-3	TRBJ1-1	CASSLGGSATEAFF
TRBV25-1	TRBJ2-7	CASSVSLAGEQYF
TRBV11-2	TRBJ2-2	CASSLTGGAPRTGELFF
TRBV9	TRBJ2-5	CASSPPRGSETQYF
TRBV30	TRBJ2-6	CAWRLGGTSGANVLTF
TRBV30	TRBJ1-5	CAWSGLTGLGQPQHF